Shown below are 5 T cell receptor beta chains from a single sample sequenced in a study of identical twins. TCRdb processed the 5' RACE reads anew with MiXCR; each CDR3 protein has one entry. The sample consists of about 190,000 distinct CDR3 sequences, 15% of them appearing once. These data were also filed under a second study, of T cells expressing NK-cell markers.

Sequencing was carried out using CD8+ T cells sorted from blood. These receptors came from a young woman in good health.

This clonotype was recorded a few times. V usage is TRBV29-1 and J usage is TRBJ1-3, with D hard to call. The CDR3 length is 12 residues. Trimming took 4 bases from V and 3 from J, leaving 7 bases between them. Germline CDR1 reads SQVTM; CDR2 reads ANQGSEA. This chain's CDR3 is CSVVVGGNTIYF. CDR3 sequence (DNA): TGCAGCGTTGTGGTGGGTGGAAACACCATATATTTT.

The CDR3 is CASSESASGGTDTQYF. DNA of the CDR3: TGCGCCAGCAGTGAGTCGGCTAGCGGGGGCACAGATACGCAGTATTTT. This rearrangement joins TRBV10-2 to TRBJ2-3; 9 bases are a match to TRBD2. This CDR3 is 16 amino acids long. CDR1 is WSHSY, CDR2 SAAADI, per germline. Trimming cost V 0 bases and J 1 base; bases outside gene matches: 2.

This clonotype appeared a few times. The CDR3: CAWMAAVHEQFF. The CDR3 DNA follows: TGTGCCTGGATGGCGGCCGTACATGAGCAGTTCTTC. The chain employs TRBV30 and TRBJ2-1; D gene uncertain. Germline values: CDR1 GTSNPN, CDR2 SVGIG (reference sequence). CDR3 length: 12 amino acids. Trimming left V 4 bases short and J 8 bases short, with 12 bases between. Full variable domain (rest looked up from reference TRBV30 and TRBJ2-1): SQTIHQWPATLVQPVGSPLSLECTVEGTSNPNLYWYRQAAGRGLQLLFYSVGIGQISSEVPQNLSASRPQDRQFILSSKKLLLSDSGFYLCAWMAAVHEQFFGPGTRLTVL.

This clonotype was seen only a few times. The chain recombines TRBV30 with TRBJ2-7; the D gene is possibly TRBD1 (6 bases). CDR3 length: 14 residues. V gave up 0 bases and J gave up 3 bases, with 12 bases separating them. Germline V gene data show CDR1 as GTSNPN and CDR2 as SVGIG (reference sequence). The CDR3 here is CAWSVPGQIYEQYF. The DNA for the CDR3 is TGTGCCTGGAGTGTACCCGGACAGATCTACGAGCAGTACTTC.

The chain carries TRBV20-1 and TRBJ2-5, with 7 nucleotides matching TRBD1. V dropped 7 bases and J dropped 4; count of bases not matched to a gene: 9. Looked up from germline, CDR1 is DFQATT and CDR2 is SNEGSKA (reference sequence). The CDR3 contains 13 residues. CDR3 bases: TGCAGTGTTAAAACAGGGGTATCAGAGACCCAGTACTTC. It specifies CSVKTGVSETQYF.